Following are 26 T cell receptor beta chains from one sample sequenced in a study of sequential checkpoint blockade in melanoma. Described treatment: randomized to nivolumab then ipilimumab (arm A) or the reverse (arm B). Assay: immunoSEQ multiplex PCR; the TCRdb copy retains only in-frame clones and omits some. The sample consists of over 15,000 clones, 80% of them appearing once. The sample consisted of CD8+ T cells sorted from blood (inferred from file names), taken from a patient given nivolumab and ipilimumab in sequence. The receptor set was obtained from a human donor with melanoma.

The chain links TRBV7-3 to TRBJ1-2; no definite D call. The CDR3 is 12 residues long. The V gene lost 5 bases and the J gene lost 4 bases, with 8 bases spanning the gap. Germline CDR1 reads SGHTA; CDR2 reads FQGTGA. CDR3 residues: CASSPRSYGYTF. In DNA form, the CDR3 reads TGTGCCAGCAGCCCGCGCTCCTATGGCTACACCTTC.

V is TRBV12-1 and J is TRBJ2-7; the D call TRBD2 from the table was never checked on the DNA. TRBV12-1 constitutes a pseudogene. The CDR3 length is 17 residues. CDR3 DNA: TGTGCCAGCAGCTTGGCAACGACGCTAGCGGGGCCCTGGGAGCAGTACTTC. Translating gives CASSLATTLAGPWEQYF.

V and J are TRBV28 and TRBJ1-2, with 7 bases lining up with TRBD1. The V gene's germline CDR1 is MDHEN and CDR2 SYDVKM. After removal of 6 bases from V and 5 bases from J, the junction contained 9 bases not matched to a gene. This CDR3 has 14 amino acids. CDR3 in DNA: TGTGCCAGCAGAGAAGCCGAGACAGGGTATGGCTACACCTTC. Protein sequence: CASREAETGYGYTF.

V and J are TRBV4-1 and TRBJ2-7, with D possibly being TRBD1 (8 bases). Trimming removed 4 bases at V and 5 bases at J, with 15 bases between. This CDR3 comprises 14 residues. Germline V gene sequence: CDR1 MGHRA, CDR2 YSYEKL. CDR3 sequence (DNA): TGCGCCAGCAGCCTAACAGGGGGGGCAAACGAGCAGTACTTC. Amino acids: CASSLTGGANEQYF.

The genes are TRBV4-3 and TRBJ1-5, with D unresolved. Germline CDR1 LGHNA, CDR2 YSLEER. The germline V and J ends were trimmed by 0 bases and 8 bases, with 14 bases remaining between them. The CDR3 extends over 15 amino acids. The CDR3 sequence is CASSQDVESGEPQHF. The CDR3 DNA follows: TGCGCCAGCAGCCAAGATGTGGAATCGGGTGAGCCCCAGCATTTT.

V usage is TRBV5-6 and J usage is TRBJ1-2, with a weak D call TRBD1 (6 bases). The CDR3 runs to 12 residues. The ends were cut back, 4 bases at V and 8 bases at J, with 12 bases in the middle. Germline assignment: CDR1 SGHDT and CDR2 YYEEEE. CDR3 sequence reads: CASSGTGIGYTF. DNA of the CDR3: TGTGCCAGCAGCGGAACAGGGATCGGCTACACCTTC.

This chain links TRBV29-1 with TRBJ2-7; 7 positions match TRBD2. There are 11 residues in the CDR3. Germline V gene sequence: CDR1 SQVTM, CDR2 ANQGSEA. V lost 6 bases to trimming and J lost 4 bases; unmatched junction nucleotides: 3. CDR3 coding DNA: TGCAGCGTGAGGGACTATTACGAGCAGTACTTC. Its translation: CSVRDYYEQYF.

The chain has TRBV27 and TRBJ2-7; tentatively, D is TRBD1 (5 bases). Germline CDR1 and CDR2: MNHEY and SMNVEV (reference sequence). The CDR3 spans 15 residues. The germline V and J ends were trimmed by 8 bases and 5 bases, with 22 bases remaining between them. CDR3 DNA: TGTGCCAGCGCCTCTTTCGACAGTTCCCTTGACGAGCAGTACTTC. Translating it yields CASASFDSSLDEQYF.

This chain connects TRBV7-8 to TRBJ2-7; the match to TRBD2 covers 16 bases. There are 19 residues in the CDR3. The germline V gene encodes CDR1 SGHVS and CDR2 FQNEAQ. With V trimmed by 4 bases and J by 0 bases, 9 bases remained unmatched. The CDR3, as DNA: TGTGCCAGCAGCTCCACCGGGACTAGCGGGAGGGATAGCTCCTACGAGCAGTACTTC. This sequence encodes CASSSTGTSGRDSSYEQYF.

The rearrangement links TRBV6-1 to TRBJ1-6; D may be TRBD1 (5 bases). This CDR3 comprises 15 residues. Germline assignment: CDR1 MNHNS and CDR2 SASEGT. V lost 1 base and J lost 7, with 11 bases in between. This CDR3 is CASSEGRRVNSPLHF. The DNA for the CDR3 is TGTGCCAGCAGTGAAGGTCGCAGGGTCAATTCACCCCTCCACTTT.

This CDR3 is CASSLASGYEQYF. The CDR3 nucleotides are TGTGCCAGCAGTTTGGCTAGCGGGTACGAGCAGTACTTC. The chain combines TRBV27 with TRBJ2-7; the match to TRBD2 covers 8 bases. The germline V gene encodes CDR1 MNHEY and CDR2 SMNVEV (reference sequence). The CDR3 totals 13 residues. V dropped 3 bases and J dropped 4; count of bases not matched to a gene: 2.

The chain carries TRBV19 and TRBJ1-6, with 7 bases fitting TRBD1. Unmatched junction bases numbered 3, after V lost 7 bases and J lost 0 bases. Germline CDR1 LNHDA, CDR2 SQIVND (reference sequence). This CDR3 is built from 15 residues. CDR3 amino acids: CASTPGGSYNSPLHF. The DNA of the CDR3 is TGTGCCAGTACCCCAGGGGGCTCCTATAATTCACCCCTCCACTTT. Variable domain in full (rest from reference TRBV19 and TRBJ1-6): DGGITQSPKYLFRKEGQNVTLSCEQNLNHDAMYWYRQDPGQGLRLIYYSQIVNDFQKGDIAEGYSVSREKKESFPLTVTSAQKNPTAFYLCASTPGGSYNSPLHFGNGTRLTVT.

CDR3 protein: CASSLLAGGKSSYEQYF. CDR3 DNA sequence: TGTGCCAGCAGTTTATTAGCAGGAGGGAAAAGCTCCTACGAGCAGTACTTC. The chain has TRBV27 and TRBJ2-7; perhaps TRBD2 as D (6 bases). The V end was cut by 1 base, the J end by 0 bases, with 16 bases between. The germline V gene encodes CDR1 MNHEY and CDR2 SMNVEV (reference sequence). There are 17 residues in the CDR3.

The J gene is TRBJ2-7, the V gene TRBV4-3, with 7 bases fitting TRBD2. CDR1 is LGHNA, CDR2 YSLEER, per germline. The CDR3 consists of 15 residues. Trimming took 0 bases from V and 3 from J; bases not matched to a gene: 5. The CDR3 reads CASSQDAAGDYEQYF. The CDR3 nucleotides are TGCGCCAGCAGCCAAGATGCCGCGGGGGACTACGAGCAGTACTTC.

The J gene is TRBJ1-5, the V gene TRBV7-9; tentative D call: TRBD1 (6 bases). V was cut by 5 bases and J by 10 bases, with 15 bases left in between. CDR1 and CDR2 (germline): SEHNR, FQNEAQ (reference sequence). The CDR3 is made up of 13 amino acids. The CDR3 sequence: CASSTSDRKPQHF. Written as DNA, the CDR3 is TGTGCCAGCAGCACGTCGGACAGAAAACCCCAGCATTTT.

The V call is TRBV7-6, the J call TRBJ2-7; 9 nucleotides agree with TRBD2. CDR3 length: 15 residues. Germline CDR1 is SGHVS and CDR2 is FNYEAQ. V was clipped by 7 bases and J by 2 bases; unmatched bases: 9. DNA for the CDR3: TGTGCCAGCACCCTTGGAGCGGGAGGTACCTACGAGCAGTACTTC. It translates to CASTLGAGGTYEQYF.

V is TRBV18 and J is TRBJ2-7; D is unclear. CDR1 and CDR2 from the germline V gene are KGHSH and LQKENI. Trimming stripped 2 bases from V and 1 base from J, with 6 bases between. This CDR3 has 13 residues. CDR3: CASSPEASYEQYF. CDR3 nucleotide sequence: TGTGCCAGCTCACCAGAAGCTTCCTACGAGCAGTACTTC.

The chain combines TRBV7-9 with TRBJ2-7, with D possibly matching TRBD1 (6 bases). Trimming removed 3 bases at V and 1 base at J, with 7 bases between. Germline V gene lookup returns CDR1 SEHNR and CDR2 FQNEAQ (reference sequence). The CDR3 consists of 13 residues. Written as DNA, the CDR3 is TGTGCCAGCAGCTTTCAGGGGTCCTACGAGCAGTACTTC. The encoded protein is CASSFQGSYEQYF.

A few counts support this clone. The CDR3 protein is CAVGSGGRGDEKLFF. Here the CDR3 DNA reads TGTGCCGTAGGGTCCGGGGGGCGGGGGGATGAAAAACTGTTTTTT. The chain uses TRBV9 and TRBJ1-4; D is possibly TRBD1 (6 bases). Trimming removed 10 bases from V and 6 bases from J, with 22 bases in between. CDR1 is SGDLS, CDR2 YYNGEE, per germline. This CDR3 spans 15 amino acids. Variable domain in full (rest from reference TRBV9 and TRBJ1-4): DSGVTQTPKHLITATGQRVTLRCSPRSGDLSVYWYQQSLDQGLQFLIQYYNGEERAKGNILERFSAQQFPDLHSELNLSSLELGDSALYFCAVGSGGRGDEKLFFGSGTQLSVL.

The chain links TRBV28 to TRBJ1-1; 7 bases match TRBD1. This CDR3 has 13 residues. Per the germline V gene, CDR1 is MDHEN and CDR2 is SYDVKM. Unmatched junction bases numbered 4, after V lost 2 bases and J lost 7 bases. The CDR3 DNA reads as TGTGCCAGCAGTTTAAGGGACAGAGATGAAGCTTTCTTT. Encoded protein: CASSLRDRDEAFF.

The chain combines TRBV19 with TRBJ2-7; D may be TRBD2 (6 bases). Germline V lookup: CDR1 LNHDA, CDR2 SQIVND (reference sequence). This CDR3 is built from 15 residues. The ends were cut back, 4 bases at V and 0 bases at J, with 13 bases in the middle. The CDR3, as DNA: TGTGCCAGTAGTACCTACCCCGGGAGCTCCTACGAGCAGTACTTC. Residues: CASSTYPGSSYEQYF.

The chain recombines TRBV10-2 with TRBJ2-7, with a possible D match to TRBD2 (6 bases). Deletions cut 3 bases from V and 3 bases from J, with 12 bases between. The CDR3 runs 14 residues. Germline V gene sequence: CDR1 WSHSY, CDR2 SAAADI. This CDR3 is CASSEEGGYYEQYF. The CDR3 nucleotides read TGCGCCAGCAGTGAAGAGGGAGGATACTACGAGCAGTACTTC.

The CDR3 coding sequence is TGTGCCAGTAGTATGTGGGAGGTTAACCAGCCCCAGCATTTT. It specifies CASSMWEVNQPQHF. The rearrangement joins TRBV19 to TRBJ1-5; no firm D call. The germline V and J ends were trimmed by 3 bases and 7 bases, with 13 bases remaining between them. Per the germline V gene, CDR1 is LNHDA and CDR2 is SQIVND (reference sequence). This CDR3 spans 14 amino acids.

The chain links TRBV6-5 to TRBJ2-7; tentative D call: TRBD2 (7 bases). There are 15 residues in the CDR3. Trimming pared 8 bases from V and 4 bases from J, leaving 21 bases between. Germline CDR1 MNHEY, CDR2 SVGAGI. CDR3 nucleotide sequence: TGTGCCAGCGGATCTAATTGGGGGGGCGGGTACGAGCAGTACTTC. Amino acids: CASGSNWGGGYEQYF.

This clone was observed a few times. The chain has TRBV27 and TRBJ2-1, with 8 bases lining up with TRBD1. Trimming took 5 bases from V and 7 from J; bases not matched to a gene: 13. The CDR3 length is 16 residues. Germline V lookup: CDR1 MNHEY, CDR2 SMNVEV (reference sequence). The DNA for the CDR3 is TGTGCCAGCAGTAGCTCGACAGGGGCCTTAGTAAATGAGCAGTTCTTC. As protein: CASSSSTGALVNEQFF.

This clone was counted a single time. J is TRBJ1-1 and V is TRBV29-1, with D tentatively TRBD1 (5 bases). Germline V CDR1 and CDR2: SQVTM, ANQGSEA. Trimming stripped 4 bases from V and 6 bases from J, with 12 bases between. The CDR3 loop spans 12 amino acids. The CDR3 DNA follows: TGCAGCGTTGTGGAGGGGAATGCTGAAGCTTTCTTT. It is translated as CSVVEGNAEAFF.